Shown below are 7 T cell receptor beta chains from a single sample sequenced in a study of blood T cell repertoires in COVID-19. This table comes from immunoSEQ multiplex PCR, and its TCRdb copy is limited to in-frame clones, with some not included. This sample yields a few hundred thousand clones, of which more than 70% are seen a single time; around 2.8% belongs to the top ten. The source material was peripheral blood. These receptors all come from a woman between 25 and 40 years old with COVID-19, enrolled during active disease.

The genes are TRBV11-2 and TRBJ1-2; 10 nucleotides agree with TRBD1. J lost 3 bases, V lost 3 bases, and 1 base had no gene match. Germline V lookup: CDR1 SGHAT, CDR2 FQNNGV. This CDR3 spans 14 amino acids. For the CDR3, the DNA is TGTGCCAGCAGCTTGGGACAGGGGTACTATGGCTACACCTTC. It encodes CASSLGQGYYGYTF.

The chain uses TRBV11-2 and TRBJ1-2, with a weak D call TRBD1 (5 bases). V dropped 7 bases and J dropped 4 bases, with 7 bases sitting between them. This CDR3 has 11 amino acids. CDR1 is SGHAT, CDR2 FQNNGV, per germline. The CDR3 nucleotides read TGTGCCAGCAAAGGGGCCTATGGCTACACCTTC. Its translation is CASKGAYGYTF.

On this clone: It is unclear where the CDR3 begins or ends on the DNA, so no DNA is shown, and the CDR3 is as TCRdb lists it. The chain is built from TRBV21-1 and TRBJ2-7; the table calls TRBD2, which could not be checked here. TRBV21-1 is noted as a pseudogene. The CDR3 contains 14 residues when both ends are counted. The CDR3: CATHVASGSPEQYV.

The chain employs TRBV7-9 and TRBJ1-5; D might be TRBD1 (5 bases). The V end was cut by 5 bases, the J end by 1 base, with 15 bases between. Germline lookup yields CDR1 SEHNR and CDR2 FQNEAQ (reference sequence). The CDR3 runs 16 residues. This CDR3 is CASSGPLGGSNQPQHF. For the CDR3, the DNA is TGTGCCAGCAGCGGGCCCTTGGGGGGGAGCAATCAGCCCCAGCATTTT.

The chain combines TRBV2 with TRBJ2-5, with 10 bases lining up with TRBD1. This CDR3 comprises 14 residues. Germline V gives CDR1 SNHLY, CDR2 FYNNEI. Trimming took 8 bases from V and 5 from J; bases not matched to a gene: 8. Here the CDR3 reads CASEGTGVGETQYF. In DNA, the CDR3 is TGTGCCAGCGAGGGGACAGGGGTTGGGGAGACCCAGTACTTC.

The genes are TRBV18 and TRBJ2-6, with D hard to call. There are 18 residues in the CDR3. CDR1 and CDR2 from the germline V gene are KGHSH and LQKENI. V was cut by 2 bases and J by 0 bases, with 14 bases left in between. The CDR3 bases are TGTGCCAGCTCACCAACCCCGGTGCAGGACTCTGGGGCCAACGTCCTGACTTTC. It specifies CASSPTPVQDSGANVLTF.

V and J are TRBV4-2 and TRBJ2-7, with D unresolved. V dropped 0 bases and J dropped 5 bases, with 8 bases sitting between them. The V gene's germline CDR1 is LGHNA and CDR2 YNFKEQ. The CDR3 runs 13 residues. CDR3 region: CASSQEALHEQYF. The DNA for the CDR3 is TGTGCCAGCAGCCAAGAGGCTCTGCACGAGCAGTACTTC.